This TCR beta chain was found in a study of Ad26.COV2.S vaccination and SARS-CoV-2 variants. Study at large: Within the COV1001 Ad26.COV2.S trial arm, the donor was enrolled. Once, or twice with 56 days between doses, Ad26.COV2.S was given intramuscularly. General study results and limits: Considerable breadth of spike-specific CD8+ and CD4+ T cell responses has reportedly been documented following vaccination.

The germline CDR1 and CDR2 sequences are LNHDA and SQIVND (reference sequence). The CDR3 is 14 residues long. V was cut by 2 bases and J by 4 bases, with 8 bases left in between. Comment on this clone: What it binds is not known.

Treatment defined: around 19 received Ad26.COV2.S at low or high dose, single or two shots; about 5 received placebo; per-sample allocation not given. Samples were taken on day 63 after the first vaccine or placebo injection. Profiled with immunoSEQ multiplex PCR; TCRdb holds only in-frame clones, not every one. This table holds about 350,000 clones, around 90% found once. The origin of this receptor is a person between 18 and 65 years old who received the Ad26.COV2.S COVID-19 vaccine or a placebo. The sequenced sample was peripheral blood, obtained in a trial of Ad26.COV2.S vaccine versus placebo. The chain combines TRBV19 with TRBJ1-4, with D unclear. The CDR3 region is CASSISRLNEKLFF. The CDR3 nucleotides are TGTGCCAGTAGTATATCAAGACTTAATGAAAAACTGTTTTTT.